The 24 T cell receptor beta chains below come from one sample, sequenced in a study of breast tumors, draining lymph nodes, adjacent tissues. Axillary draining lymph nodes of breast cancer patients supplied the node samples. TCRdb independently ran MiXCR on the multiplex PCR reads; one entry per CDR3 protein. The sample has 270,000 or so distinct CDR3 sequences, around 30% seen once. Material: axillary lymph node tissue. The receptors stem from a female donor with breast cancer. Some clones in this sample may be carry-over from other donors' samples.

There are many counts of this clonotype. The chain couples TRBV11-2 to TRBJ1-2; D is perhaps TRBD1 (5 bases). The CDR3 runs to 13 residues. The V end lost 5 bases, the J end lost 6 bases, and 13 bases lay between the germline ends. Germline loops: CDR1 SGHAT, CDR2 FQNNGV. CDR3 DNA sequence: TGTGCCAGCAGCGAACAGGTGGGCAATGGCTACACCTTC. Translating it yields CASSEQVGNGYTF.

In this sample, this clonotype turned up many times. This chain links TRBV7-6 with TRBJ2-7, with D possibly matching TRBD2 (5 bases). This CDR3 spans 15 amino acids. Germline CDR1 SGHVS, CDR2 FNYEAQ. Trimming left V 2 bases short and J 3 bases short, with 14 bases between. This CDR3 reads CASSLQHSGLYEQYF. Here the CDR3 DNA reads TGTGCCAGCAGCTTACAGCATTCCGGACTCTACGAGCAGTACTTC.

This clonotype has at least ten counts. The chain couples TRBV4-3 to TRBJ2-7, with 8 bases that match TRBD1. Germline lookup yields CDR1 LGHNA and CDR2 YSLEER. The J segment lost 0 bases and the V segment lost 1 base, leaving 2 bases of the junction unmatched. The CDR3 runs 15 residues. The CDR3 coding sequence is TGCGCCAGCAGCCAAGCGGGACAGGCCTCCTACGAGCAGTACTTC. Translation: CASSQAGQASYEQYF.

This clonotype was seen a few times. The rearrangement uses TRBV20-1 and TRBJ2-4; 11 bases match TRBD2. J was trimmed by 6 bases and V by 0 bases; bases with no gene match: 7. CDR1 is DFQATT, CDR2 SNEGSKA, per germline (reference sequence). The CDR3 loop spans 16 amino acids. The CDR3 region is CSARDGLAGGGNIQYF. CDR3 DNA sequence: TGCAGTGCTAGAGATGGTCTAGCGGGAGGCGGAAACATTCAGTACTTC.

The sample holds many counts of this clonotype. V gene TRBV7-6 combines with J gene TRBJ2-7, with TRBD2 matching over 9 bases. The CDR3 is made up of 15 amino acids. Looked up from germline, CDR1 is SGHVS and CDR2 is FNYEAQ. Trimming cost V 5 bases and J 1 base; bases outside gene matches: 6. CDR3 region: CASSLRLADSYEQYF. CDR3 in DNA: TGTGCCAGCAGCCTTCGACTAGCGGATTCCTACGAGCAGTACTTC.

This clonotype was counted many times. The CDR3 region has the DNA TGTGCCAGTAGTGTCAGGCTTCATGAAAAACTGTTTTTT. Encoded protein: CASSVRLHEKLFF. The chain recombines TRBV19 with TRBJ1-4; D not resolved. CDR1 LNHDA and CDR2 SQIVND come from the germline V gene (reference sequence). Trimming pared 5 bases from V and 6 bases from J, leaving 10 bases between. The CDR3 is 13 amino acids.

V and J are TRBV10-3 and TRBJ2-7; TRBD2 aligns across 7 bases. The J call may be mistaken, given a closer DNA end match to TRBJ2-5. Germline V CDR1 and CDR2: ENHRY, SYGVKD. The CDR3 covers 15 residues. Here the CDR3 DNA reads TGTGCCATCAGTGAGACCGGACTAGGGCAAGAGACCCAGTACTTC. Protein sequence: CAISETGLGQETQYF.

On this clonotype: This sequence may be a read error, since a much larger clone differs from it by one base. The chain has TRBV7-9 and TRBJ2-6, with TRBD2 as a possible D gene (6 bases). The CDR3 is 18 residues long. Germline CDR1 SEHNR, CDR2 FQNEAQ (reference sequence). In DNA form, the CDR3 reads TGTGCCAGCAGCATTAAAGGGCGGGACCGCTCTGGGGCCCACGTCCTGACTTTC. This sequence encodes CASSIKGRDRSGAHVLTF.

Concerning this clonotype: It may be a read error: a sequence one base away is much more abundant. V usage is TRBV20-1 and J usage is TRBJ2-3; TRBD2 agrees at 9 bases. The length of the CDR3 is 15 residues. CDR1 and CDR2 (germline): DFQATT, SNEGSKA (reference sequence). Trimming took 6 bases from V and 8 from J; bases not matched to a gene: 15. The CDR3 DNA reads as TGCAGTGCCCTTGGTCGGCGGGAGGGGCCAGGTACGCAGTATTTT. It specifies CSALGRREGPGTQYF.

This clonotype appeared a single time. A single base separates this from a much larger clone, so it may be a read error. The chain joins TRBV12-3 or TRBV12-4 to TRBJ2-1; D unresolved. This CDR3 comprises 15 residues. CDR3 nucleotides: TGTGCCAGCAGTCCTCGACGGAGCTCCTGCAATGAGCAGTTCTTC. Amino acids: CASSPRRSSCNEQFF.

This clonotype was detected ten times or more. The chain employs TRBV12-3 or TRBV12-4 and TRBJ2-3, with 8 positions matching TRBD1. The J segment lost 0 bases and the V segment lost 7 bases, leaving 6 bases of the junction unmatched. CDR3 length: 15 residues. CDR3 DNA: TGTGCCAGCACCTTAGACAGGGGTAGCACAGATACGCAGTATTTT. Amino acid sequence: CASTLDRGSTDTQYF.

This clonotype appeared many times. The rearrangement joins TRBV19 to TRBJ1-5; D is unresolved. This CDR3 has 13 amino acids. V was cut by 3 bases and J by 4 bases, with 7 bases left in between. CDR1 LNHDA and CDR2 SQIVND come from the germline V gene (reference sequence). This CDR3 is CASSIGVNQPQHF. CDR3 nucleotide sequence: TGTGCCAGTAGTATCGGGGTGAATCAGCCCCAGCATTTT.

This clonotype occurred many times. CDR3 bases: TGTGCCAGCAGGACCGACGCAGGTAGCGAGCAGTACTTC. Amino acids: CASRTDAGSEQYF. The V call is TRBV2, the J call TRBJ2-7; D unclear. Germline V lookup: CDR1 SNHLY, CDR2 FYNNEI. This CDR3 contains 13 residues. V lost 6 bases and J lost 6, with 15 bases in between.

The rearrangement links TRBV15 to TRBJ1-2; D remains unclear. The CDR3 sequence is 11 residues long. CDR1 and CDR2 from the germline V gene are LNHNV and YYDKDF (reference sequence). The V and J ends lost 6 bases and 7 bases respectively, with 9 bases between them. CDR3 bases: TGTGCCACCAGGGAAGAGATTGGCTACACCTTC. It encodes CATREEIGYTF. Variable domain in full (rest from reference TRBV15 and TRBJ1-2): DAMVIQNPRYQVTQFGKPVTLSCSQTLNHNVMYWYQQKSSQAPKLLFHYYDKDFNNEADTPDNFQSRRPNTSFCFLDIRSPGLGDTAMYLCATREEIGYTFGSGTRLTVV.

At least ten counts were recorded for this clonotype. V is TRBV9 and J is TRBJ2-1; 9 nucleotides agree with TRBD1. The CDR3 is 17 residues long. Per the germline V gene, CDR1 is SGDLS and CDR2 is YYNGEE. V shed 3 bases, J shed 2 bases, and the junction held 9 bases outside the gene matches. CDR3 region: CASSGVQGARTYNEQFF. The DNA of the CDR3 is TGTGCCAGCAGCGGGGTACAGGGGGCAAGGACCTACAATGAGCAGTTCTTC.

This clonotype was detected a few times. Possible read error: a much larger clone is one base away. Here the CDR3 reads CASSLTGLALMREPQYF. CDR3 DNA: TGTGCCAGCAGCTTAACGGGACTAGCGCTCATGAGGGAGCCCCAGTACTTC. This sequence joins TRBV7-3 and TRBJ2-5, with 10 positions matching TRBD2. The V segment lost 0 bases and the J segment 9 bases; nucleotides outside the gene matches: 13. CDR1 and CDR2 from the germline V gene are SGHTA and FQGTGA. This CDR3 has 17 residues.

Many counts were recorded for this clonotype. The V call is TRBV20-1, the J call TRBJ2-2, with TRBD2 as a possible D gene (6 bases). The V gene's germline CDR1 is DFQATT and CDR2 SNEGSKA (reference sequence). Trimming took off 0 bases at V and 7 bases at J, with 12 bases between the two ends. The CDR3 sequence is 14 residues long. This CDR3 is CSARDLLRGGELFF. CDR3 DNA sequence: TGCAGTGCTAGAGATCTTTTGCGGGGCGGGGAGCTGTTTTTT.

At least ten counts were recorded for this clonotype. The chain joins TRBV24-1 to TRBJ2-2, with TRBD1 matching over 7 bases. Germline V gene data show CDR1 as KGHDR and CDR2 as SFDVKD. The ends lost 4 bases at V and 2 bases at J; junction bases unmatched: 9. The CDR3 totals 17 residues. The CDR3 reads CATSETTGSYNTGELFF. CDR3 in DNA: TGTGCCACCAGTGAGACGACAGGGAGCTATAACACCGGGGAGCTGTTTTTT.

This clonotype was counted ten times or more. The CDR3: CASSLAASETYEQYF. As DNA, the CDR3 is TGTGCCAGCAGCTTGGCGGCTAGCGAGACCTACGAGCAGTACTTC. The rearrangement links TRBV5-8 to TRBJ2-7, with D possibly matching TRBD2 (6 bases). Between the trimmed V and J ends, which lost 0 bases and 2 bases, there was a span of 12 bases. The CDR3 runs to 15 residues. The germline V gene has CDR1 SGHTS and CDR2 YDEGEE.

This clonotype has ten or more counts. V usage is TRBV15 and J usage is TRBJ2-7, with 7 bases identical to TRBD1. The CDR3 loop spans 16 amino acids. V lost 4 bases, J lost 3 bases, and 12 bases stayed unmatched. Germline V gene lookup returns CDR1 LNHNV and CDR2 YYDKDF (reference sequence). The CDR3 nucleotides read TGTGCCACCAGCACTAATGACAGGGATTTGGTCTACGAGCAGTACTTC. This gives the protein CATSTNDRDLVYEQYF.

This clonotype was seen more than once but under ten times. V is TRBV12-3 or TRBV12-4 and J is TRBJ1-4; no clear D gene. The CDR3 contains 21 residues. V lost 5 bases and J 4 bases, leaving 32 bases between the germline ends. The DNA for the CDR3 is TGTGCCAGCAGTCCATACCTTTTTAATGGTGCGCCCCGGACGGGTAATGAAAAACTGTTTTTT. Protein product: CASSPYLFNGAPRTGNEKLFF.

The chain is built from TRBV3-1 and TRBJ2-7, with D unclear. Germline assignment: CDR1 LGHDT and CDR2 YNNKEL (reference sequence). CDR3 size: 13 residues. Trimming left V 3 bases short and J 3 bases short, with 9 bases between. The CDR3 DNA is TGTGCCAGCAGCCAGGACCTATACTACGAGCAGTACTTC. Protein: CASSQDLYYEQYF.

The sample holds many counts of this clonotype. V and J are TRBV20-1 and TRBJ1-2; TRBD1 is a possible D gene (6 bases). Germline-derived CDR1 and CDR2 are DFQATT and SNEGSKA (reference sequence). V was clipped by 1 base and J by 5 bases, with 14 bases between them. The CDR3 contains 14 residues. The CDR3: CSARVSGQNYGYTF. The CDR3 DNA follows: TGCAGTGCTAGAGTAAGCGGACAGAATTATGGCTACACCTTC.

The chain carries TRBV12-3 or TRBV12-4 and TRBJ1-5; D unclear. The germline V and J ends were trimmed by 0 bases and 0 bases, with 9 bases remaining between them. CDR3 length: 16 amino acids. The DNA of the CDR3 is TGTGCCAGCAGTTTAGCAGGGCAGCTTAGCAATCAGCCCCAGCATTTT. It specifies CASSLAGQLSNQPQHF.